The 20 T cell receptor beta chains presented below share a single source sample, sequenced in a study of cytomegalovirus exposure and HLA in healthy donors. 13 Jbeta primers and 60 Vbeta primers were used for the PCR. TCRdb's copy holds only in-frame clones and misses some; the assay was immunoSEQ multiplex PCR. The repertoire holds 95,000 to 100,000 clones, with over 70% as singletons. The sequenced sample was PBMCs. Source of these receptors: a man aged 50 to 59 in good health and CMV-seronegative.

The V call is TRBV6-1, the J call TRBJ1-2, with 8 bases aligning to TRBD1. The V gene's germline CDR1 is MNHNS and CDR2 SASEGT. The CDR3 has 14 amino acids. V shed 7 bases, J shed 4 bases, and the junction held 8 bases outside the gene matches. The CDR3 spells CASTLDRAVYGYTF. The CDR3 region has the DNA TGTGCCAGCACCCTGGACAGGGCAGTCTATGGCTACACCTTC.

This chain joins TRBV2 and TRBJ1-6; D is unclear. V dropped 6 bases and J dropped 9 bases, with 9 bases sitting between them. Germline V gene sequence: CDR1 SNHLY, CDR2 FYNNEI. The CDR3 spans 12 residues. As DNA, the CDR3 is TGTGCCAGCAGCCTCCCCCCTTCACCCCTCCACTTT. Residues: CASSLPPSPLHF.

The CDR3: CASGLASNTGELFF. The CDR3 coding sequence is TGTGCCAGCGGACTAGCGTCGAACACCGGGGAGCTGTTTTTT. This chain joins TRBV28 and TRBJ2-2; TRBD2 agrees at 9 bases. The CDR3 sequence is 14 residues long. V shed 8 bases, J shed 0 bases, and the junction held 1 base outside the gene matches. The germline CDR1 and CDR2 sequences are MDHEN and SYDVKM. The variable domain in full, completed from reference TRBV28 and TRBJ2-2, reads DVKVTQSSRYLVKRTGEKVFLECVQDMDHENMFWYRQDPGLGLRLIYFSYDVKMKEKGDIPEGYSVSREKKERFSLILESASTNQTSMYLCASGLASNTGELFFGEGSRLTVL.

The V and J genes are TRBV18 and TRBJ2-5; 7 nucleotides line up with TRBD1. The germline V gene encodes CDR1 KGHSH and CDR2 LQKENI. V was pared by 8 bases and J by 2 bases, with 5 bases of the junction left unmatched. CDR3 length equals 13 residues. The CDR3 nucleotides read TGTGCCAGCCAGGGACAGACGCAAGAGACCCAGTACTTC. Protein: CASQGQTQETQYF.

The V call is TRBV6-6, the J call TRBJ2-2; no firm D call. CDR1 is MNHNY, CDR2 SVGAGI, per germline (reference sequence). The CDR3 length is 15 residues. V was shortened by 2 bases and J by 6 bases, with 13 bases between the two germline ends. The CDR3, as DNA: TGTGCCAGCAGTTACCTCTCTGACGGAGCCGGGGAGCTGTTTTTT. Protein sequence: CASSYLSDGAGELFF.

In this sample, this clone turned up once. J is TRBJ2-5 and V is TRBV29-1; 7 bases align to TRBD1. The CDR3 has 14 amino acids. Germline V gives CDR1 SQVTM, CDR2 ANQGSEA. The V gene end was trimmed by 7 bases and the J gene end by 4 bases; junction bases not matched to a gene: 12. This chain's CDR3 is CSANRGSSVETQYF. CDR3 DNA sequence: TGCAGCGCCAACAGGGGAAGTTCAGTAGAGACCCAGTACTTC.

This sequence joins TRBV13 and TRBJ2-7; D possibly corresponds to TRBD2 (5 bases). This CDR3 has 13 amino acids. V lost 6 bases and J 1 base, leaving 10 bases between the germline ends. Germline V gene data show CDR1 as PRHDT and CDR2 as FYEKMQ (reference sequence). The DNA for the CDR3 is TGTGCCAGCAGGGCCGGGGTTTCCTACGAGCAGTACTTC. It codes for CASRAGVSYEQYF.

This chain uses TRBV28 with TRBJ1-3; a weak D match, TRBD1 (5 bases). Per the germline V gene, CDR1 is MDHEN and CDR2 is SYDVKM. V was clipped by 6 bases and J by 3 bases, with 15 bases between them. The CDR3 is 15 amino acids. CDR3 DNA: TGTGCCAGCAGCTATACGTTCCAGGGTGGAAACACCATATATTTT. Amino acid sequence: CASSYTFQGGNTIYF.

In DNA form, the CDR3 reads TGTGCCACCAGCAGAGCCGGGGGGCCCCTCTACGAGCAGTACTTC. Its protein is CATSRAGGPLYEQYF. This chain uses TRBV15 with TRBJ2-7; a weak D match, TRBD2 (7 bases). The V end was cut by 1 base, the J end by 3 bases, with 13 bases between. CDR3 length: 15 amino acids. CDR1 is LNHNV, CDR2 YYDKDF, per germline (reference sequence).

The chain combines TRBV6-1 with TRBJ1-1; D is unclear. The CDR3 is made up of 13 amino acids. Germline CDR1 MNHNS, CDR2 SASEGT. V lost 8 bases, J lost 10 bases, and 20 bases lay in between. CDR3 protein: CASAEREERVAFF. In DNA form, the CDR3 reads TGTGCCAGCGCTGAGAGGGAAGAGAGGGTAGCTTTCTTT.

This sequence joins TRBV6-1 and TRBJ1-1; 8 bases are a match to TRBD1. Per the germline V gene, CDR1 is MNHNS and CDR2 is SASEGT. J was trimmed by 6 bases and V by 9 bases; bases with no gene match: 9. This CDR3 region has 13 residues. The CDR3: CASDRGPSAEAFF. The DNA for the CDR3 is TGTGCCAGTGACAGGGGACCGTCCGCTGAAGCTTTCTTT.

The chain combines TRBV19 with TRBJ1-2, with D possibly being TRBD1 (5 bases). Germline-derived CDR1 and CDR2 are LNHDA and SQIVND (reference sequence). Trimming removed 0 bases at V and 7 bases at J, with 18 bases between. The CDR3 length is 16 residues. CDR3 nucleotides: TGTGCCAGTAGTATAGATCAAGGTGCCGGGACTCGTGGCTACACCTTC. Amino acids: CASSIDQGAGTRGYTF.

The chain carries TRBV21-1 and TRBJ2-7; no DNA check was done on the table's D call, TRBD2. TRBV21-1 is a documented pseudogene. The CDR3 consists of 12 residues. The CDR3 DNA reads TGTGCCAGCGGCGCTAGCGGGCGAGAGCAGTACTTC. Amino acids: CASGASGREQYF.

The V and J genes are TRBV7-9 and TRBJ1-6, with 7 positions matching TRBD1. The length of the CDR3 is 14 residues. Germline trimming cut 7 bases from V and 8 bases from J; bases unmatched to any gene: 8. Germline CDR1 SEHNR, CDR2 FQNEAQ (reference sequence). The CDR3 DNA sequence: TGTGCCAGCAACCGACAGGGTTTGGATTCACCCCTCCACTTT. It specifies CASNRQGLDSPLHF.

The CDR3 region is CASSRGVGEKLFF. As DNA, the CDR3 is TGTGCCAGCAGCCGGGGGGTAGGAGAAAAACTGTTTTTT. The genes are TRBV11-2 and TRBJ1-4, with D perhaps TRBD1 (5 bases). The CDR3 consists of 13 residues. V lost 5 bases and J 8 bases, leaving 12 bases between the germline ends. Germline V gives CDR1 SGHAT, CDR2 FQNNGV.

The chain uses TRBV6-7 and TRBJ1-2; 8 bases align to TRBD1. TRBV6-7 is an ORF, and what it does is uncertain. V trimming: 4 bases; J trimming: 1 base; junction bases outside the gene matches: 5. The CDR3 sequence is 15 residues long. CDR3 amino acids: CASSWDRSSNYGYTF. Here the CDR3 DNA reads TGTGCCAGCAGTTGGGACAGGTCTAGTAACTATGGCTACACCTTC.

This clone was counted a few times. The V and J genes are TRBV9 and TRBJ1-2; TRBD1 might be the D (6 bases). This CDR3 contains 13 residues. V was cut by 3 bases and J by 2 bases, with 8 bases left in between. Germline V gene data show CDR1 as SGDLS and CDR2 as YYNGEE. DNA for the CDR3: TGTGCCAGCAGCGCAACAGGGAACTATGGCTACACCTTC. It encodes CASSATGNYGYTF.

V and J are TRBV20-1 and TRBJ2-3; D remains ambiguous. Trimming stripped 1 base from V and 6 bases from J, with 2 bases between. The germline CDR1 and CDR2 sequences are DFQATT and SNEGSKA (reference sequence). The CDR3 length is 10 residues. CDR3 DNA: TGCAGTGCTAGAGCTGATACGCAGTATTTT. Amino acids: CSARADTQYF.

V is TRBV6-1 and J is TRBJ1-1; a weak D match, TRBD1 (5 bases). Germline values: CDR1 MNHNS, CDR2 SASEGT. The CDR3 runs 15 residues. Trimming took off 2 bases at V and 1 base at J, with 11 bases between the two ends. CDR3 residues: CASSELGGGNTEAFF. CDR3 coding DNA: TGTGCCAGCAGTGAACTGGGGGGAGGGAACACTGAAGCTTTCTTT.

This clone was seen a few times. This rearrangement joins TRBV13 to TRBJ1-2, with 8 bases lining up with TRBD1. The CDR3 loop spans 13 amino acids. The germline V gene encodes CDR1 PRHDT and CDR2 FYEKMQ (reference sequence). V lost 5 bases and J lost 4; bases outside the gene matches: 3. CDR3 residues: CASSEGQAYGYTF. In DNA form, the CDR3 reads TGTGCCAGCAGCGAGGGACAGGCCTATGGCTACACCTTC.